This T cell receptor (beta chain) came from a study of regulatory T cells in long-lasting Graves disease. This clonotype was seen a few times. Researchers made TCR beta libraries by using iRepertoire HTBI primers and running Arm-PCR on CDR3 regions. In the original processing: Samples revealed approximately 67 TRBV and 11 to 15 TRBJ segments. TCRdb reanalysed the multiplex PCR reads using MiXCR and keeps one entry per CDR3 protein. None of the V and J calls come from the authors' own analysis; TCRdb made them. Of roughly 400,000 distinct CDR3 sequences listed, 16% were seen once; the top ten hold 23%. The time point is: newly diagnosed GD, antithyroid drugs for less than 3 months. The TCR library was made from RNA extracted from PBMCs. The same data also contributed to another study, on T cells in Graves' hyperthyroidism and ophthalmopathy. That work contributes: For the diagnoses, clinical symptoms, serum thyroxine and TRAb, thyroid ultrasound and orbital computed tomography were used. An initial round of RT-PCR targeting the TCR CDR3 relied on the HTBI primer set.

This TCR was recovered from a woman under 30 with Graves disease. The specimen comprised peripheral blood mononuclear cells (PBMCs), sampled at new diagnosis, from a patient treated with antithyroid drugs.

CDR3 nucleotide sequence: TGTGCCAGTAGTAGCCCCGGAGCGTCCTACGAGCAGTACTTC. This translates into CASSSPGASYEQYF. V and J are TRBV19 and TRBJ2-7; D unclear. V was pared by 4 bases and J by 1 base, with 11 bases between. Per the germline V gene, CDR1 is LNHDA and CDR2 is SQIVND (reference sequence). The CDR3 covers 14 residues.